Sequencing of this TCR beta chain was carried out in a study of OX40 agonist ivuxolimab in advanced cancers. Background for the entire study: Ivuxolimab was an agonistic, fully human IgG2 monoclonal antibody directed against OX40 (CD134), a costimulatory receptor. Intravenous ivuxolimab was administered to patients every 2 weeks at six dose levels: 0.01, 0.1, 0.3, 1.5, 3 and 10 mg/kg. The paper reports the monotherapy dose-escalation portion (N = 52 patients) of the phase I ivuxolimab trial. Patients were allowed to have had prior anti-PD-1, anti-PD-L1 or anti-CTLA-4 therapy, and approximately 39% of the dose-escalation patients had been treated with checkpoint inhibitors. Peripheral TCRbeta sequencing was intended to test whether TCR sequence diversity was altered and clonal T-cell expansion was caused by ivuxolimab. Partial responses occurred in three dose-escalation patients, of whom one had hepatocellular carcinoma and two had cutaneous melanoma. In the dose-escalation cohort, around four fifths of patients were male, and the mean age was around 60 years, with a range of roughly 20 to 80. Of the approximately 54 dose-escalation patients, hepatocellular carcinoma was present in approximately 20, melanoma in roughly 15, renal cell carcinoma in 9 and head and neck cancer in 9. What the authors observed across the whole study: Low levels of normalized T-cell clonal expansion were also shown by some nonresponding patients. Clonal expansion of both CD4+ and CD8+ blood T cells was observed from baseline to week 6 at doses 0.1 to 3.0 mg/kg. Antigen specificity was not determined for the clonally expanded peripheral T cells. After ivuxolimab, expanded clones were on average more numerous among CD8+ T cells than among CD4+ T cells. In the 0.1-3.0 mg/kg groups, partial responders had among the lowest normalized peripheral clonal expansion, particularly in CD8+ T cells.

As for this clone: Its antigen remains undetermined. No base-level quality is on record; no much larger clone is a single base apart.

Deletion took 2 bases off V and 2 bases off J, with a span of 17 bases between the germline ends. Inclusive of the bounding cysteine and phenylalanine, the CDR3 is 16 residues long. The retained sequence is limited to the CDR3, 48 bases, with the frame set at the first base. From a lookup of the germline V gene, CDR1 and CDR2 are SGDLS and YYNGEE. Genomic DNA was extracted from sorted cells for sequencing of the TCRbeta CDR3 region. The immunoSEQ Assay was used for sequencing of TCRbeta CDR3 regions. This is the immuneACCESS table as TCRdb keeps it, with only in-frame sequences that have V and J called. A part of the clones is gone; compared with another copy, unresolved V genes explain less than half, and the rest is unexplained. For this sample there are 50,000 to 70,000 clones; approximately 93% appear just once. Around 18% of the sample rests with the top ten. Patients with a history of autoimmune disease or receiving systemic immunosuppression were excluded from the trial. Peripheral blood for TCR sequencing was collected from all dose cohorts at baseline, on cycle 4 day 1, and on cycle 7 day 1. The samples were drawn from a first-in-human, open-label, multicenter phase I dose-escalation trial of ivuxolimab. The trial enrolled adults with locally advanced or metastatic head and neck squamous cell, hepatocellular, melanoma or renal cell carcinoma. Before TCR sequencing, CD4+ and CD8+ T cells were separately sorted from peripheral blood.

The TCR sequence derives from an adult with an advanced solid tumor such as melanoma, head and neck, liver or kidney cancer. Recombination connected TRBV9 to TRBJ2-7; the best D guess is TRBD2, with 6 bases matching. The sequenced sample was CD4+ or CD8+ T cells sorted from blood, obtained in a trial of the OX40 agonist ivuxolimab. The DNA sequence follows: TGTGCCAGCAGCGTGGGAGGCGGTGGGATAGCCTACGAGCAGTACTTC. Translated, this gives CASSVGGGGIAYEQYF.